What follows are 20 T cell receptor beta chains derived from one specimen sequenced in a study of post-analysis software for immune sequencing data. cDNA libraries of TCR beta carried unique molecular identifiers. TCRdb itself ran the PCR reads through MiXCR, one entry per CDR3 protein. The sample has around 150,000 distinct CDR3 sequences, about 37% seen once; the top ten hold under 30%. The starting material was blood, obtained after autologous hematopoietic stem cell transplantation. These receptors originate from a girl between 10 and 17 years old with multiple sclerosis.

Note on this clonotype: This sequence may be a read error, since a much larger clone differs from it by one base. As DNA, the CDR3 is TGCAGCGTTACAGTGGGACCAGCGGTGCGAGGGGATCACGAGCAGTACTTC. Amino acid sequence: CSVTVGPAVRGDHEQYF. The gene calls are TRBV29-1 and TRBJ2-5; possibly TRBD1 or TRBD2 for D (5 bases each). The J call may be incorrect, as the DNA end agrees better with TRBJ2-7. The germline V gene encodes CDR1 SQVTM and CDR2 ANQGSEA. This CDR3 spans 17 amino acids.

This clonotype has just a few counts. V gene TRBV12-3 or TRBV12-4 combines with J gene TRBJ2-1; TRBD2 aligns across 11 bases. V dropped 6 bases and J dropped 12; count of bases not matched to a gene: 7. CDR3 size: 13 residues. In nucleotides, the CDR3 is TGTGCCAGCAGGGATACTAGCGGGGGCCTGCAGTTCTTC. Translation: CASRDTSGGLQFF.

As for this clonotype: An end of the junction does not agree with germline; a read error may underlie this. The CDR3 spells CASSLVLGDRDYNEQFF. The CDR3 DNA reads TGTGCTAGCAGCTTAGTTTTGGGGGATCGAGACTACAATGAGCAGTTCTTC. J is TRBJ2-1 and V is TRBV7-7; D may be TRBD1 or TRBD2 (5 bases each). The CDR3 runs to 17 residues. Germline lookup yields CDR1 SSHAT and CDR2 FNYEAQ (reference sequence). Supplemented by reference TRBV7-7 and TRBJ2-1, the full variable domain reads GAGVSQSPRYKVTKRGQDVTLRCDPISSHATLYWYQQALGQGPEFLTYFNYEAQPDKSGLPSDRFSAERPEGSISTLTIQRTEQRDSAMYRCASSLVLGDRDYNEQFFGPGTRLTVL.

The V and J genes are TRBV6-5 and TRBJ2-3; 13 nucleotides line up with TRBD2. Trimming took 6 bases from V and 6 from J; bases not matched to a gene: 6. The CDR3 consists of 15 residues. Germline values: CDR1 MNHEY, CDR2 SVGAGI. CDR3 sequence (DNA): TGTGCCAGCAGCCCGACTAGCGGGAGGCGTGATACGCAGTATTTT. It translates to CASSPTSGRRDTQYF.

J is TRBJ2-7 and V is TRBV13; 12 nucleotides match TRBD2. V shed 4 bases, J shed 6 bases, and the junction held 7 bases outside the gene matches. The CDR3 has 15 residues. Germline-derived CDR1 and CDR2 are PRHDT and FYEKMQ (reference sequence). CDR3: CASSYWTSGNPEQYF. DNA of the CDR3: TGTGCCAGCAGCTATTGGACTAGCGGGAACCCCGAGCAGTACTTC.

V and J are TRBV29-1 and TRBJ1-2; D remains ambiguous. Germline V gene sequence: CDR1 SQVTM, CDR2 ANQGSEA. The CDR3 is made up of 13 amino acids. Trimming took off 3 bases at V and 0 bases at J, with 8 bases between the two ends. This CDR3 reads CSVEGGTNYGYTF. The CDR3 DNA follows: TGCAGCGTTGAGGGCGGAACTAACTATGGCTACACCTTC.

The chain links TRBV4-1 to TRBJ1-1; D is unclear. The CDR3 spans 18 residues. Trimming shortened V by 0 bases and J by 0 bases, and 17 bases separated the two germline ends. From germline, CDR1 is MGHRA and CDR2 YSYEKL. The chain's CDR3 is CASSQDLAQTAVNTEAFF. The CDR3 nucleotides are TGCGCCAGCAGCCAAGATCTGGCTCAGACCGCAGTGAACACTGAAGCTTTCTTT.

This clonotype appeared many times. The chain couples TRBV20-1 to TRBJ2-1; TRBD2 might be the D (5 bases). The V end was cut by 5 bases, the J end by 5 bases, with 13 bases between. The CDR3 is 13 amino acids. Per germline, CDR1 DFQATT and CDR2 SNEGSKA (reference sequence). The CDR3 spells CSAELWEHNEQFF. In nucleotides, the CDR3 is TGCAGTGCTGAGTTGTGGGAGCACAATGAGCAGTTCTTC.

This clonotype occurred a few times. The gene calls are TRBV4-3 and TRBJ2-4; no definite D call. Germline V CDR1 and CDR2: LGHNA, YSLEER. The CDR3 is made up of 17 amino acids. V was shortened by 0 bases and J by 1 base, with 13 bases between the two germline ends. Written as DNA, the CDR3 is TGCGCCAGCAGCCAAGATTTGGGTGCCGGGGCCAAAAACATTCAGTACTTC. Residues: CASSQDLGAGAKNIQYF.

The rearrangement joins TRBV7-8 to TRBJ2-3; 10 bases line up with TRBD1. J gave up 6 bases and V 5 bases, and 5 bases lay outside the gene matches. Germline loops: CDR1 SGHVS, CDR2 FQNEAQ. This CDR3 spans 14 amino acids. The chain's CDR3 is CASSRGQGSDTQYF. In DNA, the CDR3 is TGTGCCAGCAGCCGGGGACAGGGGAGTGATACGCAGTATTTT.

The rearrangement links TRBV15 to TRBJ2-3; no definite D call. V lost 6 bases and J lost 0, with 13 bases in between. Germline V gene lookup returns CDR1 LNHNV and CDR2 YYDKDF (reference sequence). This CDR3 comprises 15 residues. In nucleotides, the CDR3 is TGTGCCACCAGTGCCGACCCTCGGAGCACAGATACGCAGTATTTT. Its translation is CATSADPRSTDTQYF. The whole variable domain, filled in from reference TRBV15 and TRBJ2-3, reads DAMVIQNPRYQVTQFGKPVTLSCSQTLNHNVMYWYQQKSSQAPKLLFHYYDKDFNNEADTPDNFQSRRPNTSFCFLDIRSPGLGDTAMYLCATSADPRSTDTQYFGPGTRLTVL.

The rearrangement joins TRBV7-8 to TRBJ2-1; 9 bases agree with TRBD2. The ends lost 2 bases at V and 5 bases at J; junction bases unmatched: 4. This CDR3 is 15 amino acids long. Per the germline V gene, CDR1 is SGHVS and CDR2 is FQNEAQ. The CDR3 coding sequence is TGTGCCAGCAGCTTATGGACTAGCGAACACAATGAGCAGTTCTTC. This encodes CASSLWTSEHNEQFF. The full variable domain, its missing parts supplied by reference TRBV7-8 and TRBJ2-1, is GAGVSQSPRYKVAKRGQDVALRCDPISGHVSLFWYQQALGQGPEFLTYFQNEAQLDKSGLPSDRFFAERPEGSVSTLKIQRTQQEDSAVYLCASSLWTSEHNEQFFGPGTRLTVL.

The sample holds a few counts of this clonotype. The rearrangement joins TRBV4-3 to TRBJ2-7; a possible D gene is TRBD1 (5 bases). The germline V and J ends were trimmed by 0 bases and 4 bases, with 13 bases remaining between them. This CDR3 has 15 amino acids. Germline CDR1 reads LGHNA; CDR2 reads YSLEER. This CDR3 reads CASSQDSLGAYEQYF. In DNA, the CDR3 is TGCGCCAGCAGCCAAGATAGTTTAGGGGCGTACGAGCAGTACTTC.

The rearrangement uses TRBV20-1 and TRBJ2-1; 7 nucleotides align to TRBD2. The germline V gene encodes CDR1 DFQATT and CDR2 SNEGSKA (reference sequence). Trimming removed 5 bases from V and 4 bases from J; junction bases left unmatched: 2. CDR3 length: 12 residues. DNA for the CDR3: TGCAGTGCTCCTAGCGGTTACAATGAGCAGTTCTTC. It encodes CSAPSGYNEQFF.

This clonotype occurred a few times. The CDR3 bases are TGCGCCAGCAGCCAAGCTGGGACTAGCGGGAGAAAGGGTAGAGAGACCCAGTACTTC. Amino acids: CASSQAGTSGRKGRETQYF. The chain joins TRBV4-3 to TRBJ2-7; 14 positions agree with TRBD2. The end of the DNA aligns better with TRBJ2-5, so the J call may be wrong. The germline V gene has CDR1 LGHNA and CDR2 YSLEER. CDR3 length: 19 residues.

This clonotype occurred a few times. The chain carries TRBV20-1 and TRBJ2-3; D gene uncertain. This CDR3 is 14 amino acids long. With 4 bases removed from V and 1 base from J, the gap between germline ends came to 12 bases. In germline, CDR1 is DFQATT, CDR2 SNEGSKA (reference sequence). The CDR3 bases are TGCAGTGCTACCGTGGGTATGCGCACAGATACGCAGTATTTT. Its translation is CSATVGMRTDTQYF.

This chain connects TRBV9 to TRBJ2-7; D is perhaps TRBD2 (6 bases). Germline V lookup: CDR1 SGDLS, CDR2 YYNGEE. The ends were cut back, 0 bases at V and 2 bases at J, with 9 bases in the middle. CDR3 size: 14 residues. The chain's CDR3 is CASSVAPGAYEQYF. For the CDR3, the DNA is TGTGCCAGCAGCGTAGCTCCGGGGGCCTACGAGCAGTACTTC.

V and J are TRBV10-3 and TRBJ2-5; 10 bases line up with TRBD2. The CDR3 consists of 16 residues. V was pared by 0 bases and J by 1 base, with 2 bases of the junction left unmatched. CDR1 ENHRY and CDR2 SYGVKD come from the germline V gene. This CDR3 is CAISESPSGSQETQYF. CDR3 sequence (DNA): TGTGCCATCAGTGAGTCTCCTAGCGGGAGCCAAGAGACCCAGTACTTC.

V and J are TRBV20-1 and TRBJ2-5; weak D call: TRBD2 (7 bases). V was trimmed by 2 bases and J by 1 base, leaving 11 bases between them. CDR3 length equals 14 residues. Germline V gene lookup returns CDR1 DFQATT and CDR2 SNEGSKA (reference sequence). DNA for the CDR3: TGCAGTGCTAGATTGGGGGGGGCCCAAGAGACCCAGTACTTC. This codes for CSARLGGAQETQYF.

The rearrangement links TRBV11-2 to TRBJ1-1; 7 nucleotides match TRBD1. Losses at the gene ends were 5 bases for V and 3 bases for J; bases not matched to a gene: 15. The CDR3 loop spans 17 amino acids. Per germline, CDR1 SGHAT and CDR2 FQNNGV. In DNA, the CDR3 is TGTGCCAGCAGCCCTCGACCGGGGCAGGGGGTAGACACTGAAGCTTTCTTT. It codes for CASSPRPGQGVDTEAFF.